Listed here are 15 T cell receptor beta chains from one sample, sequenced in a study of CD8 T cells in Susac syndrome. With random hexamers, 0.5 to 1 ug RNA was reverse transcribed. MiXCR, applied by TCRdb to the immunoSEQ multiplex PCR reads, yields one record per CDR3 protein. The sample yields 150,000 to 200,000 distinct CDR3 sequences, roughly 94% seen once. The sequencing sample was made of CD4+ T cells from PBMCs. These receptors came from a human donor with Susac syndrome.

The chain links TRBV2 to TRBJ2-3; 8 bases align to TRBD2. V lost 3 bases and J lost 11; bases outside the gene matches: 13. The CDR3 contains 15 residues. CDR1 is SNHLY and CDR2 is FYNNEI in the germline V gene. The CDR3 nucleotides are TGTGCCAGCAGTGAGATCTTAGCGGGATCCTCTCGGCAGTATTTT. This encodes CASSEILAGSSRQYF.

The chain recombines TRBV6-4 with TRBJ1-1; D uncertain. Germline V gives CDR1 MRHNA, CDR2 SNTAGT. The CDR3 loop spans 14 amino acids. The V end lost 7 bases, the J end lost 0 bases, and 12 bases lay between the germline ends. The CDR3 loop reads CASKVDRLNTEAFF. The CDR3 DNA sequence: TGTGCCAGCAAGGTAGACCGATTGAACACTGAAGCTTTCTTT.

The genes are TRBV3-1 and TRBJ2-7; D gene unclear. The CDR3 has 15 amino acids. Germline CDR1 is LGHDT and CDR2 is YNNKEL (reference sequence). The V gene lost 2 bases and the J gene lost 3 bases, with 14 bases spanning the gap. Here the CDR3 reads CASSQSRLLNYEQYF. The CDR3 coding sequence is TGTGCCAGCAGCCAAAGTAGACTGCTTAACTACGAGCAGTACTTC.

V and J are TRBV7-2 and TRBJ1-5; TRBD1 matches 11 bases. V lost 5 bases to trimming and J lost 4 bases; unmatched junction nucleotides: 7. The CDR3 extends over 16 amino acids. Germline V gene sequence: CDR1 SGHTA, CDR2 FQGNSA. CDR3: CASSKGTGGRNQPQHF. The CDR3 nucleotides are TGTGCCAGCAGCAAGGGGACAGGGGGACGAAATCAGCCCCAGCATTTT.

This chain joins TRBV29-1 and TRBJ1-1; D not resolved. Germline values: CDR1 SQVTM, CDR2 ANQGSEA. This CDR3 comprises 13 residues. V lost 7 bases, J lost 7 bases, and 19 bases lay in between. In DNA, the CDR3 is TGCAGCGCCGAAGCGTTGGGAGCAGGTGAAGCTTTCTTT. Amino acid sequence: CSAEALGAGEAFF.

The chain links TRBV5-1 to TRBJ2-3; weak D call: TRBD1 (6 bases). Germline V gene lookup returns CDR1 SGHRS and CDR2 YFSETQ. The CDR3 extends over 17 amino acids. With 4 bases removed from V and 4 bases from J, the gap between germline ends came to 22 bases. The CDR3 sequence is CASSLNDRTPYSDTQYF. The CDR3 DNA follows: TGCGCCAGCAGCCTCAACGACAGGACCCCTTATTCAGATACGCAGTATTTT.

This chain uses TRBV20-1 with TRBJ2-3, with a weak D call TRBD2 (6 bases). Germline lookup yields CDR1 DFQATT and CDR2 SNEGSKA (reference sequence). The CDR3 consists of 15 residues. Trimming left V 0 bases short and J 6 bases short, with 16 bases between. The CDR3 nucleotides read TGCAGTGCTAGAGATGCCGCTCTAGCGCCGGATACGCAGTATTTT. Protein: CSARDAALAPDTQYF.

The CDR3 reads CSARFPAKNIQYF. In DNA, the CDR3 is TGCAGTGCTAGATTTCCAGCCAAAAACATTCAGTACTTC. J is TRBJ2-4 and V is TRBV20-1, with D uncertain. Germline assignment: CDR1 DFQATT and CDR2 SNEGSKA (reference sequence). The ends were cut back, 2 bases at V and 0 bases at J, with 5 bases in the middle. This CDR3 region has 13 residues.

The chain has TRBV6-2 or TRBV6-3 and TRBJ1-5, with a weak D call TRBD1 (6 bases). There are 13 residues in the CDR3. Per the germline V gene, CDR1 is MNHEY and CDR2 is SVGEGT. The germline V and J ends were trimmed by 6 bases and 4 bases, with 10 bases remaining between them. The CDR3 loop is CASRDSSNQPQHF. The CDR3 DNA is TGTGCCAGCAGGGACAGTTCTAATCAGCCCCAGCATTTT.

The chain carries TRBV28 and TRBJ2-7; 8 bases are a match to TRBD1. The CDR3 loop spans 14 amino acids. Germline CDR1 is MDHEN and CDR2 is SYDVKM. The junction had 7 bases not matched to a gene; V was cut back by 5 bases and J by 4 bases. CDR3 loop: CASSDRGLSYEQYF. The CDR3 nucleotides read TGTGCCAGCAGTGACAGGGGACTTTCTTACGAGCAGTACTTC.

This chain uses TRBV28 with TRBJ2-3; 10 bases fit TRBD2. Trimming at V came to 4 bases and at J to 1 base, leaving 2 bases not matched to a gene. This CDR3 is built from 15 residues. The germline V gene has CDR1 MDHEN and CDR2 SYDVKM. For the CDR3, the DNA is TGTGCCAGCAGTTCCGGGACTAGCGGCACAGATACGCAGTATTTT. Translating gives CASSSGTSGTDTQYF.

V and J are TRBV5-4 and TRBJ2-7; the match to TRBD1 covers 7 bases. From germline, CDR1 is SGHNT and CDR2 YYREEE (reference sequence). The junction had 8 bases not matched to a gene; V was cut back by 3 bases and J by 2 bases. The CDR3 has 15 amino acids. The CDR3 sequence is CASSSRQGRTYEQYF. The CDR3 DNA reads as TGTGCCAGCAGCTCACGACAGGGTAGGACCTACGAGCAGTACTTC.

This chain joins TRBV6-1 and TRBJ2-6, with D possibly being TRBD2 (6 bases). Deletions cut 4 bases from V and 0 bases from J, with 13 bases between. Germline V gene lookup returns CDR1 MNHNS and CDR2 SASEGT. The CDR3 is 17 amino acids. CDR3 in amino acids: CASSAGTPSSGANVLTF. In nucleotides, the CDR3 is TGTGCCAGCAGTGCTGGGACTCCTTCCTCTGGGGCCAACGTCCTGACTTTC.

The chain recombines TRBV4-1 with TRBJ1-4; D is unclear. The V and J ends lost 1 base and 0 bases respectively, with 12 bases between them. The CDR3 length is 17 residues. Germline V gene lookup returns CDR1 MGHRA and CDR2 YSYEKL. This CDR3 reads CASSQVGHPPTNEKLFF. In nucleotides, the CDR3 is TGCGCCAGCAGCCAAGTAGGCCACCCACCAACTAATGAAAAACTGTTTTTT.

This rearrangement joins TRBV6-1 to TRBJ1-1; D remains ambiguous. The CDR3 totals 13 residues. Trimming took off 8 bases at V and 2 bases at J, with 12 bases between the two ends. CDR1 is MNHNS and CDR2 is SASEGT in the germline V gene. In DNA, the CDR3 is TGTGCCAGCGGAGAGCGGGGAAACACTGAAGCTTTCTTT. Translating it yields CASGERGNTEAFF.